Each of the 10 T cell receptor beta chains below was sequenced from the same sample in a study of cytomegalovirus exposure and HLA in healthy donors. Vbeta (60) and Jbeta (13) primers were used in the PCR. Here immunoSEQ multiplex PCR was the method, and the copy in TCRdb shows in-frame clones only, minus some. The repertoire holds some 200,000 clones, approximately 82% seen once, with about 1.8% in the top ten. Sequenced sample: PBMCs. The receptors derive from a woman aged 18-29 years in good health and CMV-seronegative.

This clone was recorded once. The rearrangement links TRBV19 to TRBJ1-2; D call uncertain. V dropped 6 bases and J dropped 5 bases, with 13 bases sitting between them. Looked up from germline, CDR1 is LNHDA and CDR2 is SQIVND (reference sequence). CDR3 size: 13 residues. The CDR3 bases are TGTGCCAGTAGCTGGAGGGAGACTTATGGCTACACCTTC. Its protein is CASSWRETYGYTF. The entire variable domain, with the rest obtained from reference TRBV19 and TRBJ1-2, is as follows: DGGITQSPKYLFRKEGQNVTLSCEQNLNHDAMYWYRQDPGQGLRLIYYSQIVNDFQKGDIAEGYSVSREKKESFPLTVTSAQKNPTAFYLCASSWRETYGYTFGSGTRLTVV.

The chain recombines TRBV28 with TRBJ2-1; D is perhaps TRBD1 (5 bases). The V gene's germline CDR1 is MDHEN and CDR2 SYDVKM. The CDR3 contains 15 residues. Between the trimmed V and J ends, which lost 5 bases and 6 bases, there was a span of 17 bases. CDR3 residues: CASSAVYRLGNEQFF. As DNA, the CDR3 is TGTGCCAGCAGTGCAGTCTACAGGCTTGGCAATGAGCAGTTCTTC.

The CDR3 DNA sequence: TGTGCCAGCAGCAAGCAGGGGGCCGCAGATACGCAGTATTTT. Translation: CASSKQGAADTQYF. J is TRBJ2-3 and V is TRBV5-6; 8 positions agree with TRBD1. The V gene's germline CDR1 is SGHDT and CDR2 YYEEEE. CDR3 length: 14 residues. With 4 bases clipped from V and 4 bases from J, the junction kept 5 bases outside the gene matches.

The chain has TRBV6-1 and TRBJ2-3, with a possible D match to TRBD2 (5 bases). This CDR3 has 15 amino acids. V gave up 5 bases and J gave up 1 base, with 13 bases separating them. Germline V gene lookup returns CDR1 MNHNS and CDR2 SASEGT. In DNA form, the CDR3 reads TGTGCCAGCAGTTCGTCGGGTAGCGGCACAGATACGCAGTATTTT. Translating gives CASSSSGSGTDTQYF.

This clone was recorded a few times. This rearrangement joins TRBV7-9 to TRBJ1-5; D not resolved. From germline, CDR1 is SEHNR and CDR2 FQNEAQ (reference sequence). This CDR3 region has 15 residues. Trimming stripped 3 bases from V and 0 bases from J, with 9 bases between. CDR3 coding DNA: TGTGCCAGCAGCTTGCGAGGGTATAGCAATCAGCCCCAGCATTTT. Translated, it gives CASSLRGYSNQPQHF.

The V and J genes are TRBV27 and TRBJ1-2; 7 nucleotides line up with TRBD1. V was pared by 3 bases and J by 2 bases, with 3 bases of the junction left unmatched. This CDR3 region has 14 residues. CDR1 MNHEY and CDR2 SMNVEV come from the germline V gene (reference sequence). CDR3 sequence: CASSFDRVNYGYTF. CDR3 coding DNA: TGTGCCAGCAGTTTCGACAGGGTAAACTATGGCTACACCTTC.

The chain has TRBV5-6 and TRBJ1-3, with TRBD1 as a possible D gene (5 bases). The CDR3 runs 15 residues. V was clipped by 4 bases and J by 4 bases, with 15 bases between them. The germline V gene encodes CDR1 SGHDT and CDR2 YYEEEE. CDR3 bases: TGTGCCAGCAGCCCCCTCGGGGGGGACGGAAACACCATATATTTT. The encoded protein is CASSPLGGDGNTIYF.

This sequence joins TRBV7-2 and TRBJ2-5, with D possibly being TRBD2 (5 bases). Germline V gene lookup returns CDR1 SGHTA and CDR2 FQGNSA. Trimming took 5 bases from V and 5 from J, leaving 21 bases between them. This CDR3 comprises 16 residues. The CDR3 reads CASSQNGLLSSETQYF. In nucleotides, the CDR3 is TGTGCCAGCAGCCAAAACGGACTCCTTTCAAGTGAGACCCAGTACTTC.

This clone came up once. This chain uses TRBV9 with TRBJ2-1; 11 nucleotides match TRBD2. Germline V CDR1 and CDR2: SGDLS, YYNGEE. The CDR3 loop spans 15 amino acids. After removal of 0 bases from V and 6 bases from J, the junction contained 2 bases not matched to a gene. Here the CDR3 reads CASSVVAGGVNEQFF. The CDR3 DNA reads TGTGCCAGCAGCGTAGTAGCGGGAGGGGTCAATGAGCAGTTCTTC.

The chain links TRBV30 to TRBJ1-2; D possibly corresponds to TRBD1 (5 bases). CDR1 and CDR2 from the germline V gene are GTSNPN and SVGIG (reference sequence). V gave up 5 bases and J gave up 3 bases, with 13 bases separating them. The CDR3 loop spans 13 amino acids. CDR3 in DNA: TGTGCCTGGTGGGGAGGGACGGACTATGGCTACACCTTC. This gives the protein CAWWGGTDYGYTF.